This T cell receptor (beta chain) was obtained from a study of response to subunit inactivated influenza vaccine. Deletions cut 0 bases from V and 5 bases from J, with 13 bases between. This CDR3 has 15 residues. CDR1 is SGHRS, CDR2 YFSETQ, per germline. TCRdb reprocessed the RT-PCR reads with MiXCR, giving one entry per CDR3 protein. The table has 650,000 or so distinct CDR3 sequences, 11% to 15% seen once. The rearrangement uses TRBV5-1 and TRBJ2-3; no clear D gene. Here the sequenced sample was PBMCs from blood, taken roughly 2 weeks before vaccination. The sequence was collected from a man between 45 and 60 years old who received an inactivated influenza vaccine. CDR3 protein: CASSLDTTLVDTQYF. CDR3 in DNA: TGCGCCAGCAGCTTGGATACGACATTAGTAGATACGCAGTATTTT.